This T cell receptor (beta chain) originates from a study of CD8+CD57+ T cells in acquired aplastic anemia. Overall study: Quantities of DNA derived from sorted CD4+ and CD8+ cells averaged approximately 3 ug. Study-level results: Between patients and controls, over 25 CD8+ CDR3 sequences were found in common. CD8+ Simpson's diversity did not differ significantly between patients and controls.

As for this clonotype: Its antigen remains unknown.

The V and J ends lost 3 bases and 11 bases respectively, with 19 bases between them. The germline V gene has CDR1 MNHNS and CDR2 SASEGT. The CDR3 is 14 amino acids. According to the study, genomic DNA was the template for TCR beta VDJ and CDR3 profiling. TCRdb independently ran MiXCR on the reads; one entry per CDR3 protein. The table includes about 240,000 distinct CDR3 sequences, more than 40% detected once. It was patients with CD8+CD57+ cell expansion by flow cytometry who were chosen for sequencing. Each patient had severe acquired aplastic anemia. The genes are TRBV6-1 and TRBJ1-1; D is perhaps TRBD1 (5 bases). The source of this sequence is a human donor with aplastic anemia. The sequenced sample was sorted CD4+, CD8+, or CD8+CD57+ T cells (not recorded which) from PBMCs. The CDR3 DNA reads as TGTGCCAGCAGTGACCGGGACTACGACAAAGGGGCTTTCTTT. Residues: CASSDRDYDKGAFF.